This T cell receptor beta chain was identified in a study of T cell repertoires in cytomegalovirus infection. Study background: Signatures in public TCR beta sequences pointed to both CMV infection and matching HLA type.

TCRdb independently ran MiXCR on the reads; one entry per CDR3 protein. This sample has around 130,000 distinct CDR3 sequences, with 20% to 30% found just once. The study's findings and limits: Predominance within the ex vivo response was attributable to HLA-C-restricted CMV-specific TCR beta clonotypes.

A note on this clonotype: What it binds is not known.

This CDR3 comprises 14 residues. Germline V lookup: CDR1 KGHDR, CDR2 SFDVKD. V lost 0 bases and J lost 7, with 9 bases in between. The sample was PBMCs, sequenced either directly or after in vitro stimulation (not recorded which). The origin of this receptor is a human donor in good health (CMV status not recorded). Some clones in this sample may be carry-over from other donors' samples. The rearrangement links TRBV24-1 to TRBJ2-1; D perhaps matches TRBD2 (6 bases). The CDR3 reads CATSDLRTTNEQFF. As DNA, the CDR3 is TGTGCCACCAGTGATTTGCGGACTACAAATGAGCAGTTCTTC.